The 20 T cell receptor beta chains below were found in one sample sequenced in a study of early T cells in non-severe SARS-CoV-2 infection. TCRdb fed the 5' RACE reads into MiXCR, producing one record per CDR3 protein. The sample has tens of thousands of distinct CDR3 sequences, roughly 5% seen once. Sequencing was performed on whole blood. The receptors come from an adult who was a healthcare worker with PCR-confirmed SARS-CoV-2 infection or an uninfected control (not recorded which).

This clonotype was recorded at least ten times. V gene TRBV7-9 combines with J gene TRBJ2-1; 7 bases are shared with TRBD1. The V gene end was trimmed by 7 bases and the J gene end by 0 bases; junction bases not matched to a gene: 15. There are 18 residues in the CDR3. Germline values: CDR1 SEHNR, CDR2 FQNEAQ (reference sequence). The CDR3 bases are TGTGCCAGCACTACCTCCTACAGGGGCGCGAGCTCCTACAATGAGCAGTTCTTC. Its translation is CASTTSYRGASSYNEQFF.

Worth noting for this clonotype: A much larger clone is a single base away; this may be a read error. A read error is likely, as this CDR3 ends without the conserved phenylalanine or tryptophan. The rearrangement uses TRBV5-4 and TRBJ2-7, with D unclear. The CDR3 length is 14 residues. Germline V lookup: CDR1 SGHNT, CDR2 YYREEE (reference sequence). The V and J ends lost 4 bases and 2 bases respectively, with 13 bases between them. CDR3 nucleotides: TGTGCCAGCAGCGCAACTATAGGGACCTACGAGCAGTACTCC. Its translation is CASSATIGTYEQYS.

This clonotype was detected many times. V usage is TRBV24-1 and J usage is TRBJ2-5, with D possibly matching TRBD2 (5 bases). The germline gives CDR1 KGHDR, CDR2 SFDVKD. This CDR3 has 15 residues. The V end lost 4 bases, the J end lost 1 base, and 12 bases lay between the germline ends. For the CDR3, the DNA is TGTGCCACCAGTGACGCCTCGGGGTCCCAAGAGACCCAGTACTTC. Translating it yields CATSDASGSQETQYF.

By sample share, this clonotype is medium-sized. The J gene is TRBJ2-7, the V gene TRBV6-1; no definite D call. V was clipped by 2 bases and J by 7 bases, with 12 bases between them. The CDR3 is 13 amino acids. The V gene's germline CDR1 is MNHNS and CDR2 SASEGT. CDR3 residues: CASSENTVGEQYF. The CDR3 DNA follows: TGTGCCAGCAGTGAAAACACGGTAGGGGAGCAGTACTTC.

V usage is TRBV7-3 and J usage is TRBJ2-3; no clear D gene. CDR3 size: 14 residues. V was trimmed by 1 base and J by 0 bases, leaving 5 bases between them. The germline CDR1 and CDR2 sequences are SGHTA and FQGTGA. The CDR3 spells CASSLNPSTDTQYF. CDR3 DNA: TGTGCCAGCAGCTTAAACCCTAGCACAGATACGCAGTATTTT.

This clonotype occurred many times. This chain joins TRBV30 and TRBJ2-3; D unclear. V gave up 6 bases and J gave up 0 bases, with 19 bases separating them. The CDR3 has 16 residues. In germline, CDR1 is GTSNPN, CDR2 SVGIG (reference sequence). The CDR3 DNA reads as TGTGCCTGCAAGTCGATTCGTGCTTATAGCACAGATACGCAGTATTTT. As protein: CACKSIRAYSTDTQYF.

There are many counts of this clonotype. V is TRBV7-6 and J is TRBJ1-5, with 7 bases fitting TRBD1. Germline assignment: CDR1 SGHVS and CDR2 FNYEAQ. J gave up 2 bases and V 4 bases, and 5 bases lay outside the gene matches. The CDR3 length is 15 residues. The CDR3 here is CASSSDRARNQPQHF. CDR3 in DNA: TGTGCCAGCAGCTCAGACAGGGCCCGCAATCAGCCCCAGCATTTT.

This clonotype was detected ten times or more. CDR3 nucleotide sequence: TGCGCCAGCAGGGGGGCAGGGAATAACCAGCCCCAGCATTTT. Translated: CASRGAGNNQPQHF. The gene calls are TRBV10-2 and TRBJ1-5; D may be TRBD1 (6 bases). The V gene's germline CDR1 is WSHSY and CDR2 SAAADI. V shed 6 bases and J shed 7 bases, with 16 bases lying between them. The CDR3 is 14 residues long.

This clonotype was recorded many times. This rearrangement joins TRBV5-5 to TRBJ1-4; 7 bases line up with TRBD1. The CDR3 has 16 amino acids. Per germline, CDR1 SGHKS and CDR2 YYEKEE (reference sequence). V shed 1 base and J 5 bases; nucleotides not matched to a gene: 8. CDR3 coding DNA: TGTGCCAGCAGCTTGTATGGAGTGACAGGGAATGAAAAACTGTTTTTT. This sequence encodes CASSLYGVTGNEKLFF.

This clonotype was counted ten times or more. This chain uses TRBV7-6 with TRBJ2-3; D possibly corresponds to TRBD1 (5 bases). Between the trimmed V and J ends, which lost 2 bases and 4 bases, there was a span of 7 bases. The CDR3 has 13 amino acids. The germline V gene has CDR1 SGHVS and CDR2 FNYEAQ. The CDR3 DNA reads TGTGCCAGCAGCTTAAACAGGCCAGATACGCAGTATTTT. It translates to CASSLNRPDTQYF. The whole variable domain, remainder taken from reference TRBV7-6 and TRBJ2-3, is GAGVSQSPRYKVTKRGQDVALRCDPISGHVSLYWYRQALGQGPEFLTYFNYEAQQDKSGLPNDRFSAERPEGSISTLTIQRTEQRDSAMYRCASSLNRPDTQYFGPGTRLTVL.

In this sample, this clonotype turned up a few times. The chain links TRBV2 to TRBJ2-3; D is uncertain. Germline-derived CDR1 and CDR2 are SNHLY and FYNNEI. The germline V and J ends were trimmed by 4 bases and 2 bases, with 7 bases remaining between them. The length of the CDR3 is 13 residues. In DNA form, the CDR3 reads TGTGCCAGCAGTGGTAGATACACAGATACGCAGTATTTT. This sequence encodes CASSGRYTDTQYF.

This clonotype was counted at least ten times. The gene calls are TRBV7-8 and TRBJ1-1; 12 bases line up with TRBD1. The CDR3 extends over 14 amino acids. From germline, CDR1 is SGHVS and CDR2 FQNEAQ. V lost 4 bases and J lost 6; bases outside the gene matches: 3. CDR3 sequence: CASSSGQGAAEAFF. DNA for the CDR3: TGTGCCAGCAGCTCGGGACAGGGGGCCGCTGAAGCTTTCTTT. Based on the CDR3 plus reference TRBV7-8 and TRBJ1-1, the full variable domain is GAGVSQSPRYKVAKRGQDVALRCDPISGHVSLFWYQQALGQGPEFLTYFQNEAQLDKSGLPSDRFFAERPEGSVSTLKIQRTQQEDSAVYLCASSSGQGAAEAFFGQGTRLTVV.

The V call is TRBV7-3, the J call TRBJ2-3, with D hard to call. The V end was cut by 4 bases, the J end by 6 bases, with 14 bases between. Germline V gene sequence: CDR1 SGHTA, CDR2 FQGTGA. The CDR3 runs to 14 residues. CDR3 sequence: CASSYQPISDTQYF. The DNA for the CDR3 is TGTGCCAGCAGCTACCAACCTATCTCCGATACGCAGTATTTT.

This clonotype was counted ten times or more. The rearrangement links TRBV7-3 to TRBJ1-1; the D is unclear. Germline V gene sequence: CDR1 SGHTA, CDR2 FQGTGA. CDR3 length: 12 residues. V lost 11 bases and J 2 bases, leaving 12 bases between the germline ends. Here the CDR3 DNA reads TGTGCCTCGGGGAGGACTAACACTGAAGCTTTCTTT. Amino acid sequence: CASGRTNTEAFF.

This clonotype was picked up many times. The chain recombines TRBV2 with TRBJ1-5; D ambiguous. With 5 bases removed from V and 7 bases from J, the gap between germline ends came to 9 bases. This CDR3 spans 12 amino acids. Germline assignment: CDR1 SNHLY and CDR2 FYNNEI. The CDR3 reads CASSPDGQPQHF. CDR3 DNA sequence: TGTGCCAGCAGTCCGGACGGACAGCCCCAGCATTTT.

This clonotype was picked up many times. J is TRBJ2-2 and V is TRBV10-1, with 8 bases that match TRBD2. With 1 base clipped from V and 3 bases from J, the junction kept 7 bases outside the gene matches. The CDR3 has 17 residues. The germline gives CDR1 WNHNN, CDR2 SYGVQD (reference sequence). DNA for the CDR3: TGCGCCAGCAGTGAGTTTAATAGAGCGGGAGACACCGGGGAGCTGTTTTTT. This sequence encodes CASSEFNRAGDTGELFF.

This clonotype was detected many times. The V and J genes are TRBV5-1 and TRBJ2-2; unclear D gene. Germline lookup yields CDR1 SGHRS and CDR2 YFSETQ. The ends were cut back, 2 bases at V and 0 bases at J, with 5 bases in the middle. This CDR3 region has 14 residues. CDR3 DNA sequence: TGCGCCAGCAGCTTAAGTGCGAACACCGGGGAGCTGTTTTTT. Encoded protein: CASSLSANTGELFF.

This clonotype was counted only a few times. This chain links TRBV28 with TRBJ1-1, with a tentative D call TRBD1 (6 bases). With 4 bases removed from V and 1 base from J, the gap between germline ends came to 10 bases. CDR1 and CDR2 (germline): MDHEN, SYDVKM. This CDR3 spans 14 amino acids. CDR3 in amino acids: CASSSGTPNTEAFF. The CDR3 bases are TGTGCCAGCAGTTCCGGGACACCGAACACTGAAGCTTTCTTT.

This clonotype has ten or more counts. The CDR3 DNA is TGCGCCAGCAGCCAAGATCCCGGGAGGGCTTCGACCGGGGAGCTGTTTTTT. Protein sequence: CASSQDPGRASTGELFF. The chain is built from TRBV4-1 and TRBJ2-2; 8 nucleotides agree with TRBD2. The germline V gene encodes CDR1 MGHRA and CDR2 YSYEKL. J lost 5 bases, V lost 0 bases, and 8 bases had no gene match. This CDR3 spans 17 amino acids.

V usage is TRBV7-2 and J usage is TRBJ2-1; D not certain. Germline V gene data show CDR1 as SGHTA and CDR2 as FQGNSA. This CDR3 has 15 amino acids. V lost 5 bases to trimming and J lost 0 bases, with 11 bases between them. The CDR3 spells CASSPWYSSYNEQFF. CDR3 bases: TGTGCCAGCAGCCCGTGGTACAGCTCCTACAATGAGCAGTTCTTC.